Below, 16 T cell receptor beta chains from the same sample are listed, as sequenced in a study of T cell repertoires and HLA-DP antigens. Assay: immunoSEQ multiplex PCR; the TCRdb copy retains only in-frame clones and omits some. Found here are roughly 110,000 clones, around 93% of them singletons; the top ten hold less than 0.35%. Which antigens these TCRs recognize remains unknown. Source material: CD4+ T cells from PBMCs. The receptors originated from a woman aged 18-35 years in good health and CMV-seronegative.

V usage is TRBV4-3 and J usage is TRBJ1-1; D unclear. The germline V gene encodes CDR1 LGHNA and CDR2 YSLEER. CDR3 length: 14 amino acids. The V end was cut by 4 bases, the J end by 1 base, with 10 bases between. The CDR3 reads CASSPGQGNTEAFF. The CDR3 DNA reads TGCGCCAGCAGCCCGGGCCAAGGGAACACTGAAGCTTTCTTT.

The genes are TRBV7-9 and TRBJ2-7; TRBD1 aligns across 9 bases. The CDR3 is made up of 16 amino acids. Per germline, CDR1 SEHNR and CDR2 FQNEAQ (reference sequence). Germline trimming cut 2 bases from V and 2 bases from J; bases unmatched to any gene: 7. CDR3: CASSLWGGQGAYEQYF. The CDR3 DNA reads TGTGCCAGCAGCTTATGGGGGGGACAGGGAGCCTACGAGCAGTACTTC.

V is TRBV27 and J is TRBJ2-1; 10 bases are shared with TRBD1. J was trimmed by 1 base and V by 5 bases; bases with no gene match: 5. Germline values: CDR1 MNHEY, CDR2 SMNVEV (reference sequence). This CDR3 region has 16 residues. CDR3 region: CASSHWGQGSYNEQFF. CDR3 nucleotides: TGTGCCAGCAGTCATTGGGGACAGGGGTCCTACAATGAGCAGTTCTTC.

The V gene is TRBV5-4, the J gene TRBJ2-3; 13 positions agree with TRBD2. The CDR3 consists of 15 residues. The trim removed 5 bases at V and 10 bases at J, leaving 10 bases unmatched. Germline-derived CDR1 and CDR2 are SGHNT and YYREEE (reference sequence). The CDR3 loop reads CASRAGTSGTGSQYF. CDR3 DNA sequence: TGTGCCAGCAGGGCCGGGACTAGCGGGACCGGGTCGCAGTATTTT.

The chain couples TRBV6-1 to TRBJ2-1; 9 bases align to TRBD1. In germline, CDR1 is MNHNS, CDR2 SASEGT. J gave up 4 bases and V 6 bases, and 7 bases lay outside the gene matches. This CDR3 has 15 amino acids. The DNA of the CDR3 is TGTGCCAGCAGGCCGGGACAGGGCTATTACAATGAGCAGTTCTTC. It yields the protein CASRPGQGYYNEQFF.

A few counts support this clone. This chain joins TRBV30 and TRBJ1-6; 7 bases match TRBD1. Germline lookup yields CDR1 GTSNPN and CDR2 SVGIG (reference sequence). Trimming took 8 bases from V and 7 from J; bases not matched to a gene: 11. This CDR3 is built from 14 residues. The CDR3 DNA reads TGTGCCCGGAACAGGGGAGGGGGGAATTCACCCCTCCACTTT. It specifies CARNRGGGNSPLHF. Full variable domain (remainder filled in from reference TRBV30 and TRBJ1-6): SQTIHQWPATLVQPVGSPLSLECTVEGTSNPNLYWYRQAAGRGLQLLFYSVGIGQISSEVPQNLSASRPQDRQFILSSKKLLLSDSGFYLCARNRGGGNSPLHFGNGTRLTVT.

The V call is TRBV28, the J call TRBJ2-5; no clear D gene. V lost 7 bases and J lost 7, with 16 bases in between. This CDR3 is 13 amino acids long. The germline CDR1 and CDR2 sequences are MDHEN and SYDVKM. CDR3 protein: CASTGPPLVTQYF. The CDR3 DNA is TGTGCCAGCACCGGACCCCCTTTGGTGACCCAGTACTTC. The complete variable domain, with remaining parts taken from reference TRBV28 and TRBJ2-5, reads DVKVTQSSRYLVKRTGEKVFLECVQDMDHENMFWYRQDPGLGLRLIYFSYDVKMKEKGDIPEGYSVSREKKERFSLILESASTNQTSMYLCASTGPPLVTQYFGPGTRLLVL.

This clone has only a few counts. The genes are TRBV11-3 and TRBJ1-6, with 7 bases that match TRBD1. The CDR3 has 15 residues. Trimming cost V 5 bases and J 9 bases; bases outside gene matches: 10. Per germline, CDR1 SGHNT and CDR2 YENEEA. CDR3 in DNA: TGTGCCAGCAGCCTCACCGGGACAGTGGGTTCACCCCTCCACTTT. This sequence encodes CASSLTGTVGSPLHF. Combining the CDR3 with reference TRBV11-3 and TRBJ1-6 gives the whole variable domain EAGVVQSPRYKIIEKKQPVAFWCNPISGHNTLYWYLQNLGQGPELLIRYENEEAVDDSQLPKDRFSAERLKGVDSTLKIQPAELGDSAVYLCASSLTGTVGSPLHFGNGTRLTVT.

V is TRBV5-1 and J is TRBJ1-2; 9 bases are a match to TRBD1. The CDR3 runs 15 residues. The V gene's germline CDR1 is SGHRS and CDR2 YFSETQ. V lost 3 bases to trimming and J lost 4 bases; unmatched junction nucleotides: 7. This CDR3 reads CASSSGTGYVYGYTF. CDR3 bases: TGCGCCAGCAGCTCCGGGACAGGGTATGTCTATGGCTACACCTTC.

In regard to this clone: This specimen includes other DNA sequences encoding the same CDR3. The CDR3 sequence is CASSPWNTEAFF. CDR3 nucleotide sequence: TGTGCCAGCAGCCCCTGGAACACTGAAGCTTTCTTT. The chain employs TRBV7-2 and TRBJ1-1; D unclear. This CDR3 spans 12 amino acids. The V gene lost 5 bases and the J gene lost 1 base, with 5 bases spanning the gap. Germline values: CDR1 SGHTA, CDR2 FQGNSA.

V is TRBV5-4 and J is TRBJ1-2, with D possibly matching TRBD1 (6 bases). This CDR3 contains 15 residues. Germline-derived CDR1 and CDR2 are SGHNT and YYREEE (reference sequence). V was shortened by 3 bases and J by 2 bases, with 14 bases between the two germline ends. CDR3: CASSSGIDRNYGYTF. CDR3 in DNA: TGTGCCAGCAGCTCGGGTATTGACAGGAACTATGGCTACACCTTC.

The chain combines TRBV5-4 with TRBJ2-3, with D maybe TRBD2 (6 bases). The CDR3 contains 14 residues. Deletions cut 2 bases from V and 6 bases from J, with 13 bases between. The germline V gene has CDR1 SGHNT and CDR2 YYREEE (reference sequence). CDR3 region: CASSFPEGGDTQYF. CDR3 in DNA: TGTGCCAGCAGCTTTCCGGAGGGCGGGGATACGCAGTATTTT.

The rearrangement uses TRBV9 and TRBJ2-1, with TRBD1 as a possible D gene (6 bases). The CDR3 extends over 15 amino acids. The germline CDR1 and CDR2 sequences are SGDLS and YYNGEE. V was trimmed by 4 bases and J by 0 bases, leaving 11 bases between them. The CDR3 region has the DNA TGTGCCAGCAGCTCAGGGGACGGCTCCTACAATGAGCAGTTCTTC. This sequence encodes CASSSGDGSYNEQFF.

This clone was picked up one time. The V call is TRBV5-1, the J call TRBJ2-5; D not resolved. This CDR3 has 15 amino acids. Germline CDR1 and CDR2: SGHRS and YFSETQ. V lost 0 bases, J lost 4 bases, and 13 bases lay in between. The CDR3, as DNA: TGCGCCAGCAGCTTGGCCATTCGACAAATAGAGACCCAGTACTTC. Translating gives CASSLAIRQIETQYF.

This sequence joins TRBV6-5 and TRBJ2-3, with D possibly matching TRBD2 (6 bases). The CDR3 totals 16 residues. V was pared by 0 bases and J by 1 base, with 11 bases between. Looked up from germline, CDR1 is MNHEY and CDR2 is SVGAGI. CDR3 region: CASSYSRPGGTDTQYF. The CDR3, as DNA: TGTGCCAGCAGTTACTCCAGGCCGGGAGGCACAGATACGCAGTATTTT.

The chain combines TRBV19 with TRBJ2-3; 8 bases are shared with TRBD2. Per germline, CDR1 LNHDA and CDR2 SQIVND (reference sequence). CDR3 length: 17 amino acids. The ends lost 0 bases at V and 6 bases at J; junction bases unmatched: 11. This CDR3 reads CASSIEAGTRIRDTQYF. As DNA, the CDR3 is TGTGCCAGTAGTATAGAGGCGGGGACTAGGATTAGGGATACGCAGTATTTT.